The rows below give T cell receptor beta chains drawn from one sample of a study of cytomegalovirus exposure and HLA in healthy donors. Sequencing was performed with immunoSEQ multiplex PCR; in TCRdb, only in-frame clones are kept and a portion is missing. Seen here are about 90,000 clones, 50% to 75% observed once, and the top ten hold about 3.9%. Sample: PBMCs. These receptor sequences come from a man aged 25 to 40 in good health and CMV-seronegative. Both conserved end residues are part of each CDR3. The order of the fields is clone size, CDR3 length, J gene, D gene, V gene, CDR3 DNA, CDR3 protein. A D gene is named only where the DNA matches it firmly. Clone size is shown for a subset of rows, as once, few, many or a class of expanded clone.

clone_size: -; cdr3_length: 12; j_call: TRBJ1-2; d_call: TRBD1; v_call: TRBV2; cdr3_nt: TGTGCCACCCCGGGACAGGGAAATGGCTACACCTTC; cdr3_aa: CATPGQGNGYTF
clone_size: -; cdr3_length: 15; j_call: TRBJ2-7; d_call: TRBD2; v_call: TRBV6-1; cdr3_nt: TGTGCCAGCACCGCAGGAGCGGGAGGGCCCTCCGAGCAGTACTTC; cdr3_aa: CASTAGAGGPSEQYF
clone_size: -; cdr3_length: 17; j_call: TRBJ2-1; d_call: TRBD2; v_call: TRBV28; cdr3_nt: TGTGCCAGCAATTTATGGGACCTAGCGGGGACATACAATGAGCAGTTCTTC; cdr3_aa: CASNLWDLAGTYNEQFF
clone_size: -; cdr3_length: 11; j_call: TRBJ1-2; d_call: -; v_call: TRBV5-1; cdr3_nt: TGCGCCAGCAGCTTGGGCGGGGGCTACACCTTC; cdr3_aa: CASSLGGGYTF
clone_size: -; cdr3_length: 15; j_call: TRBJ1-2; d_call: -; v_call: TRBV19; cdr3_nt: TGTGCCAGTAGCCCTACAGGGATCCCTAACTATGGCTACACCTTC; cdr3_aa: CASSPTGIPNYGYTF
clone_size: -; cdr3_length: 14; j_call: TRBJ2-3; d_call: -; v_call: TRBV2; cdr3_nt: TGTGCCAGCAGTCCCGGGGTTGCACAGGATACGCAGTATTTT; cdr3_aa: CASSPGVAQDTQYF
clone_size: few; cdr3_length: 15; j_call: TRBJ1-6; d_call: TRBD1; v_call: TRBV5-1; cdr3_nt: TGCGCCAGCATGCTGGACAGGGGAGGTAATTCACCCCTCCACTTT; cdr3_aa: CASMLDRGGNSPLHF
clone_size: -; cdr3_length: 15; j_call: TRBJ2-7; d_call: TRBD1; v_call: TRBV10-3; cdr3_nt: TGTGCCATCAGTGAGTGGGGACAGGGGCCCTACGAGCAGTACTTC; cdr3_aa: CAISEWGQGPYEQYF
clone_size: -; cdr3_length: 14; j_call: TRBJ2-7; d_call: -; v_call: TRBV6-6; cdr3_nt: TGTGCCAGCAGTTATCGGGGAAGCTCCTACGAGCAGTACTTC; cdr3_aa: CASSYRGSSYEQYF
clone_size: -; cdr3_length: 13; j_call: TRBJ1-2; d_call: TRBD1; v_call: TRBV6-6; cdr3_nt: TGTGCCAGCAGTGCCTCAGGGGGGCGCGGCTACACCTTC; cdr3_aa: CASSASGGRGYTF
clone_size: few; cdr3_length: 16; j_call: TRBJ1-5; d_call: -; v_call: TRBV5-5; cdr3_nt: TGTGCCAGCAGCTTCGAAGGTATGAGGGGCAATCAGCCCCAGCATTTT; cdr3_aa: CASSFEGMRGNQPQHF
clone_size: -; cdr3_length: 18; j_call: TRBJ2-6; d_call: TRBD1; v_call: TRBV9; cdr3_nt: TGTGCCAGCACGTTGAGTAGGCAGGGGGCGGCCGGGGCCAACGTCCTGACTTTC; cdr3_aa: CASTLSRQGAAGANVLTF